The clone carrying this T cell receptor (beta chain) was recorded a few times. With 1 base removed from V and 6 bases from J, the gap between germline ends came to 14 bases. The CDR3 runs to 14 residues. Germline lookup yields CDR1 SGDLS and CDR2 YYNGEE. Study processing details: Reference gene primer amplification in the assay estimated nucleated cell counts. Here immunoSEQ multiplex PCR was the method, and the copy in TCRdb shows in-frame clones only, minus some. The V and J calls and clone size come from that table; D and trimming were worked out from the DNA. In the table there are 300,000 to 350,000 clones, over 80% of which are singletons. The Seattle site enrolled patients during active infection and followed them longitudinally. The sample is drawn from a study of blood T cell repertoires in COVID-19. On the study more broadly: In each case, the material was cDNA or gDNA derived from T cells, B-cell-depleted T cells, or PBMCs.

The chain uses TRBV9 and TRBJ2-7, with D possibly matching TRBD1 (6 bases). The origin of this receptor is a woman in her forties or fifties with COVID-19, enrolled during active disease. Sequences were obtained from peripheral blood. CDR3 loop: CASSVLGTLSEQYF. The CDR3 nucleotides are TGTGCCAGCAGCGTATTAGGGACACTGAGCGAGCAGTACTTC.